This T cell receptor (beta chain) was sequenced in a study of OX40 agonist ivuxolimab in advanced cancers. Study overall: Patients with hepatocellular carcinoma, melanoma, renal cell or head and neck cancer made up the dose-escalation patients. Males comprised over 80% of the group, whose mean age was roughly 64 years (range about 20 to 85). General study findings and limits: At 0.1 to 3.0 mg/kg and by week 6, clonal expansion occurred in CD4+ and CD8+ blood T cells.

Method: immunoSEQ multiplex PCR; TCRdb's copy keeps in-frame clones and lacks some. The table records about 30,000 clones, roughly four fifths of them present only once. As concerns this clone: The target antigen is unknown.

The germline gives CDR1 SGHVS, CDR2 FNYEAQ. V dropped 5 bases and J dropped 7 bases, with 12 bases sitting between them. This CDR3 is 13 amino acids long. This sequence joins TRBV7-6 and TRBJ2-1, with D possibly being TRBD1 or TRBD2 (5 bases each). The source is an adult with an advanced solid tumor such as melanoma, head and neck, liver or kidney cancer. The source material was CD4+ or CD8+ T cells sorted from blood, sampled in a trial of the OX40 agonist ivuxolimab. The CDR3 nucleotides read TGTGCCAGCAGCGCGACGGGACCTAATGAGCAGTTCTTC. Translating gives CASSATGPNEQFF.